The 6 T cell receptor beta chains in this list originate from one sample, sequenced in a study of early T cells in non-severe SARS-CoV-2 infection. Using its own MiXCR run on the 5' RACE reads, TCRdb lists one record per CDR3 protein. The sample lists about 38,000 distinct CDR3 sequences, about 5% occurring once. Specimen: whole blood. The source is an adult who was a healthcare worker with PCR-confirmed SARS-CoV-2 infection or an uninfected control (not recorded which).

This clonotype appeared once. The chain recombines TRBV2 with TRBJ2-1; no firm D call. The CDR3 runs to 10 residues. Trimming took 7 bases from V and 7 from J, leaving 5 bases between them. CDR1 SNHLY and CDR2 FYNNEI come from the germline V gene. The CDR3 protein is CASMGNEQFF. The CDR3 DNA is TGTGCCAGCATGGGTAATGAGCAGTTCTTC.

The rearrangement uses TRBV4-1 and TRBJ2-1; 7 positions match TRBD1. Germline assignment: CDR1 MGHRA and CDR2 YSYEKL. The CDR3 runs 16 residues. V lost 2 bases to trimming and J lost 7 bases; unmatched junction nucleotides: 11. The CDR3 sequence: CASSQRGQGVKNEQFF. In DNA, the CDR3 is TGCGCCAGCAGCCAAAGGGGCCAGGGGGTTAAGAATGAGCAGTTCTTC.

The chain couples TRBV10-3 to TRBJ2-1; no reliable D call. Trimming removed 5 bases from V and 5 bases from J, with 7 bases in between. This CDR3 is built from 12 residues. Germline assignment: CDR1 ENHRY and CDR2 SYGVKD. The CDR3 loop is CAISNDNNEQFF. The CDR3, as DNA: TGTGCCATCAGTAACGACAACAATGAGCAGTTCTTC.

This clonotype was seen repeatedly, ten times or more. The rearrangement uses TRBV5-1 and TRBJ2-6; no clear D. Germline-derived CDR1 and CDR2 are SGHRS and YFSETQ. This CDR3 region has 16 residues. V was shortened by 4 bases and J by 0 bases, with 11 bases between the two germline ends. The CDR3 sequence is CASSIQGVSGANVLTF. In DNA form, the CDR3 reads TGCGCCAGCAGCATACAAGGTGTCTCTGGGGCCAACGTCCTGACTTTC.

This clonotype was picked up many times. This chain connects TRBV11-3 to TRBJ2-7; TRBD2 aligns across 7 bases. The ends lost 6 bases at V and 2 bases at J; junction bases unmatched: 13. Germline-derived CDR1 and CDR2 are SGHNT and YENEEA. The CDR3 spans 16 residues. CDR3 sequence reads: CASSPTPASGPYEQYF. Written as DNA, the CDR3 is TGTGCCAGCAGTCCTACCCCGGCTAGCGGACCCTACGAGCAGTACTTC.

This clonotype was seen ten or more times. The rearrangement joins TRBV5-1 to TRBJ2-3, with D unclear. This CDR3 spans 14 amino acids. Trimming pared 0 bases from V and 4 bases from J, leaving 9 bases between. CDR1 is SGHRS and CDR2 is YFSETQ in the germline V gene. The CDR3 loop is CASSLEDLADTQYF. The CDR3 coding sequence is TGCGCCAGCAGCTTGGAGGACCTGGCAGATACGCAGTATTTT. The full variable domain, in which reference TRBV5-1 and TRBJ2-3 provide the parts outside the CDR3, is KAGVTQTPRYLIKTRGQQVTLSCSPISGHRSVSWYQQTPGQGLQFLFEYFSETQRNKGNFPGRFSGRQFSNSRSEMNVSTLELGDSALYLCASSLEDLADTQYFGPGTRLTVL.